Below are 20 T cell receptor beta chains sequenced from a single sample in a study of long-term antiretroviral therapy in people with HIV. Survey-level resolution applied to immunoSEQ assay v3.0. Measured with immunoSEQ multiplex PCR; TCRdb has only the in-frame clones, and not every one. The table has approximately 17,000 clones, roughly 73% seen once; the top ten hold over 12%. The source was unsorted PBMCs, collected less than 2.2 years before starting antiretroviral therapy. The receptors shown here come from a man aged 30 to 45 with HIV.

The rearrangement uses TRBV27 and TRBJ2-7; D may be TRBD1 (6 bases). Germline V CDR1 and CDR2: MNHEY, SMNVEV (reference sequence). Between the trimmed V and J ends, which lost 4 bases and 2 bases, there was a span of 12 bases. The length of the CDR3 is 14 residues. DNA for the CDR3: TGTGCCAGCAGTTGGGAGACAGGTCCCTACGAGCAGTACTTC. It is translated as CASSWETGPYEQYF.

This clone was seen only once. The rearrangement joins TRBV7-2 to TRBJ2-2; 11 bases are shared with TRBD2. This CDR3 has 16 residues. The V gene's germline CDR1 is SGHTA and CDR2 FQGNSA. The junction had 4 bases not matched to a gene; V was cut back by 5 bases and J by 2 bases. This CDR3 reads CASSTTSGSNTGELFF. The CDR3 DNA reads as TGTGCCAGCAGCACTACTAGCGGGAGCAACACCGGGGAGCTGTTTTTT.

The chain has TRBV4-3 and TRBJ2-1, with 12 bases identical to TRBD2. The V gene end was trimmed by 2 bases and the J gene end by 2 bases; junction bases not matched to a gene: 1. The CDR3 runs 16 residues. Per the germline V gene, CDR1 is LGHNA and CDR2 is YSLEER. The CDR3 is CASSQWTSGTYNEQFF. The CDR3 region has the DNA TGCGCCAGCAGCCAATGGACTAGCGGGACCTACAATGAGCAGTTCTTC.

V is TRBV9 and J is TRBJ2-5; D might be TRBD1 (7 bases). The CDR3 spans 15 residues. V dropped 4 bases and J dropped 5 bases, with 18 bases sitting between them. Germline assignment: CDR1 SGDLS and CDR2 YYNGEE. The DNA of the CDR3 is TGTGCCAGCAGCCCGAGGCAGGGGGGATTGGAGACCCAGTACTTC. This encodes CASSPRQGGLETQYF.

The chain links TRBV9 to TRBJ1-6; D call uncertain. The CDR3 consists of 16 residues. Trimming pared 4 bases from V and 2 bases from J, leaving 13 bases between. The germline CDR1 and CDR2 sequences are SGDLS and YYNGEE. CDR3 bases: TGTGCCAGCAGCCCCCACGAGGGTCCCTATAATTCACCCCTCCACTTT. It encodes CASSPHEGPYNSPLHF.

The chain recombines TRBV7-2 with TRBJ1-2; D is perhaps TRBD1 (5 bases). Germline CDR1 and CDR2: SGHTA and FQGNSA. The V gene lost 1 base and the J gene lost 6 bases, with 15 bases spanning the gap. The CDR3 runs 15 residues. CDR3 protein: CASSLVGPGPHGYTF. CDR3 DNA: TGTGCCAGCAGCTTAGTTGGACCGGGACCTCATGGCTACACCTTC.

V is TRBV4-3 and J is TRBJ2-2, with 8 bases fitting TRBD2. The CDR3 covers 18 residues. The V gene's germline CDR1 is LGHNA and CDR2 YSLEER. V was clipped by 4 bases and J by 0 bases; unmatched bases: 10. CDR3 amino acids: CASSRHGGGLTNTGELFF. CDR3 sequence (DNA): TGCGCCAGCAGCCGCCACGGGGGGGGACTAACGAACACCGGGGAGCTGTTTTTT.

The chain combines TRBV7-2 with TRBJ1-3; D is uncertain. The germline V gene has CDR1 SGHTA and CDR2 FQGNSA. The CDR3 is 15 amino acids. V lost 5 bases and J 3 bases, leaving 14 bases between the germline ends. This CDR3 reads CASSPDGSYGNTIYF. The CDR3 DNA follows: TGTGCCAGCAGCCCGGACGGTTCCTATGGAAACACCATATATTTT.

Comment on this clone: A single base is all that separates this from a far larger clone, so a read error is likely. The rearrangement uses TRBV5-1 and TRBJ2-7; 9 nucleotides match TRBD2. The V segment lost 2 bases and the J segment 1 base; nucleotides outside the gene matches: 4. This CDR3 has 15 residues. The V gene's germline CDR1 is SGHRS and CDR2 YFSETQ. DNA of the CDR3: TGCGCCAGCAGCTTTAGCGGGGGCCCATCCTACGAGCAGTACTTC. It encodes CASSFSGGPSYEQYF.

The CDR3 nucleotides read TGTGCCAGCAGCCGTCGGGGCGGCGGGACCGAGTACGAGCAGTACTTC. It yields the protein CASSRRGGGTEYEQYF. The V gene is TRBV7-2, the J gene TRBJ2-7; D perhaps matches TRBD2 (6 bases). V was pared by 5 bases and J by 4 bases, with 21 bases between. The CDR3 is made up of 16 amino acids. Germline values: CDR1 SGHTA, CDR2 FQGNSA.

The genes are TRBV27 and TRBJ2-3; TRBD2 agrees at 9 bases. Trimming removed 6 bases from V and 5 bases from J; junction bases left unmatched: 6. The CDR3 runs 14 residues. Germline assignment: CDR1 MNHEY and CDR2 SMNVEV (reference sequence). CDR3 DNA: TGTGCCAGCAGGCACGAACTAGCGGGAGATACGCAGTATTTT. Encoded protein: CASRHELAGDTQYF.

The gene calls are TRBV10-2 and TRBJ2-5; D possibly corresponds to TRBD1 (5 bases). The CDR3 has 12 residues. Germline V gene data show CDR1 as WSHSY and CDR2 as SAAADI. V lost 2 bases, J lost 8 bases, and 9 bases lay in between. CDR3 protein: CASSEGQGTQYF. CDR3 DNA sequence: TGCGCCAGCAGTGAGGGGCAGGGTACCCAGTACTTC.

Concerning this clone: Other DNA sequences in the sample encode the same CDR3. The gene calls are TRBV4-2 and TRBJ2-7, with TRBD2 matching 8 bases. This CDR3 spans 15 amino acids. CDR1 LGHNA and CDR2 YNFKEQ come from the germline V gene. V shed 5 bases and J 0 bases; nucleotides not matched to a gene: 6. CDR3 nucleotides: TGTGCCAGCAGCTTCAGCGGGGGTCCCTCCTACGAGCAGTACTTC. Amino acid sequence: CASSFSGGPSYEQYF.

The chain combines TRBV5-6 with TRBJ1-2, with D maybe TRBD1 (5 bases). The CDR3 is 15 residues long. Trimming took off 0 bases at V and 3 bases at J, with 12 bases between the two ends. Germline V gives CDR1 SGHDT, CDR2 YYEEEE. CDR3 region: CASSLALTGDYGYTF. The CDR3 DNA reads as TGTGCCAGCAGCTTGGCCCTGACGGGGGACTATGGCTACACCTTC.

This clone appeared a single time. J is TRBJ2-2 and V is TRBV13; maybe TRBD1 (5 bases). Germline CDR1 is PRHDT and CDR2 is FYEKMQ (reference sequence). The V end was cut by 0 bases, the J end by 3 bases, with 8 bases between. This CDR3 is built from 15 residues. Written as DNA, the CDR3 is TGTGCCAGCAGCTTAGGAGGGGCGGACACCGGGGAGCTGTTTTTT. It translates to CASSLGGADTGELFF.

The gene calls are TRBV27 and TRBJ2-4; D is perhaps TRBD1 or TRBD2 (5 bases each). The germline V and J ends were trimmed by 4 bases and 0 bases, with 13 bases remaining between them. Germline CDR1 is MNHEY and CDR2 is SMNVEV (reference sequence). The CDR3 has 16 residues. CDR3 nucleotide sequence: TGTGCCAGCAGTTCGGGACGGATGATAGCCAAAAACATTCAGTACTTC. Its protein product is CASSSGRMIAKNIQYF.

This clone was counted a single time. J is TRBJ2-1 and V is TRBV14, with TRBD2 as a possible D gene (6 bases). CDR1 and CDR2 (germline): SGHDN, FVKESK. Trimming took 0 bases from V and 6 from J, leaving 15 bases between them. CDR3 length: 16 amino acids. The CDR3 region has the DNA TGTGCCAGCAGCCAAGAAGATAGCGGAAGAGGCAATGAGCAGTTCTTC. Its protein product is CASSQEDSGRGNEQFF.

V gene TRBV11-2 combines with J gene TRBJ2-2; TRBD1 agrees at 11 bases. The germline gives CDR1 SGHAT, CDR2 FQNNGV. The junction had 7 bases not matched to a gene; V was cut back by 1 base and J by 0 bases. CDR3 size: 19 residues. CDR3 nucleotide sequence: TGTGCCAGCAGCTTAGTTGGACAGGGGGCCGCCGCGAACACCGGGGAGCTGTTTTTT. It is translated as CASSLVGQGAAANTGELFF.

The chain combines TRBV6-4 with TRBJ2-3, with D uncertain. The germline gives CDR1 MRHNA, CDR2 SNTAGT. Trimming cost V 1 base and J 1 base, with 6 bases left between them. The CDR3 spans 14 residues. The CDR3 region has the DNA TGTGCCAGCAGTGACTACGGAGGCACAGATACGCAGTATTTT. Its translation is CASSDYGGTDTQYF.

The V gene is TRBV27, the J gene TRBJ2-1, with D tentatively TRBD1 or TRBD2 (5 bases each). The CDR3 loop spans 16 amino acids. CDR1 is MNHEY and CDR2 is SMNVEV in the germline V gene (reference sequence). Trimming removed 0 bases at V and 6 bases at J, with 15 bases between. The DNA for the CDR3 is TGTGCCAGCAGTTTATCATCAGCGGTTGGGGGCAATGAGCAGTTCTTC. It specifies CASSLSSAVGGNEQFF.